In its sample, the clone carrying this T cell receptor (beta chain) was seen many times. Peripheral venous blood was drawn in roughly 6-milliliter volumes, with a draw taken at each of two separate time points. Trimming shortened V by 6 bases and J by 7 bases, and 21 bases separated the two germline ends. There are 15 residues in the CDR3. This record comes from a study of prognosis after radiotherapy for stage I lung cancer. Study in general: Among the enrolled patients, more than eleven had newly diagnosed primary stage I lung tumors, while roughly five had oligometastatic NSCLC following surgical resection of the primary tumor. Stereotactic body radiotherapy was given without concurrent therapy, and no patient received both at once.

Genomic DNA was subjected to two-round multiplex PCR for amplification of TCR beta CDR3. Used in first-round PCR were primers specific to each TRBV and TRBJ gene. MiXCR, run by TCRdb on the multiplex PCR reads, gives a single entry per CDR3 protein. Here the sample spans tens of thousands of distinct CDR3 sequences, around 22% being singletons. The material was PBMCs, obtained before or after stereotactic body radiation therapy (not recorded which). This receptor was identified in a donor aged 50 or older with non-small cell lung cancer. The V gene is TRBV12-3 or TRBV12-4, the J gene TRBJ2-5; D unclear. In nucleotides, the CDR3 is TGTGCCAGCAGCCAGAGATCCATGACGGGCGGGACCCAGTACTTC. Its translation is CASSQRSMTGGTQYF.